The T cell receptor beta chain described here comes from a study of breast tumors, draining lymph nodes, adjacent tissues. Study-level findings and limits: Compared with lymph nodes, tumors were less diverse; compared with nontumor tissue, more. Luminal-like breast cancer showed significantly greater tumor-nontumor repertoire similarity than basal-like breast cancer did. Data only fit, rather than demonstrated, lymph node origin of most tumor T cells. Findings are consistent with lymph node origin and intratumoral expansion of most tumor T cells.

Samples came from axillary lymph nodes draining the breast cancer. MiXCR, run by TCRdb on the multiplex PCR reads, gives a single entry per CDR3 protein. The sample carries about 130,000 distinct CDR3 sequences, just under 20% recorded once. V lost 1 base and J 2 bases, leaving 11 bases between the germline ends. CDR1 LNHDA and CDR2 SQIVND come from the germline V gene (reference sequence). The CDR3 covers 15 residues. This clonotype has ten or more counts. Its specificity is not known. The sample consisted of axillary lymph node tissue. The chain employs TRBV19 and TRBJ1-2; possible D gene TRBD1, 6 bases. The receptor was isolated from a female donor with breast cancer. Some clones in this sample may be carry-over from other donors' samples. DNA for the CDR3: TGTGCCAGTAGTATAGTGGCGGGGGCGAACTATGGCTACACCTTC. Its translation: CASSIVAGANYGYTF.